Following are 9 T cell receptor beta chains from one sample sequenced in a study of beta chain features in type 1 diabetes. Expressed TCRB transcripts were sequenced, since all the RNA that had been isolated was reverse transcribed. Assay used: immunoSEQ multiplex PCR; TCRdb lists only in-frame clones, some missing. The data hold 150,000 to 190,000 clones, with over 8.5% observed a single time. The sample taken for sequencing was central memory CD4+ T cells from blood. These TCRs come from a young man in good health.

This clone was observed many times. The gene calls are TRBV30 and TRBJ1-1, with D possibly being TRBD1 (5 bases). The CDR3 sequence is 12 residues long. Germline CDR1 reads GTSNPN; CDR2 reads SVGIG (reference sequence). Trimming took off 2 bases at V and 8 bases at J, with 12 bases between the two ends. CDR3 amino acids: CAWSIDSVEAFF. CDR3 nucleotides: TGTGCCTGGAGTATCGACAGTGTAGAAGCTTTCTTT.

This clone turned up a few times. The chain uses TRBV6-1 and TRBJ2-7; possible D gene TRBD2, 5 bases. The V gene's germline CDR1 is MNHNS and CDR2 SASEGT. V lost 5 bases and J lost 7, with 15 bases in between. The CDR3 totals 13 residues. CDR3 loop: CASSRTVAWEQYF. CDR3 sequence (DNA): TGTGCCAGCAGTCGGACTGTAGCTTGGGAGCAGTACTTC.

This rearrangement joins TRBV30 to TRBJ1-3; D not resolved. This CDR3 has 13 amino acids. Germline V CDR1 and CDR2: GTSNPN, SVGIG (reference sequence). CDR3 amino acids: CASLRGSGNTIYF. The CDR3 DNA reads TGTGCTTCACTCCGGGGCTCTGGAAACACCATATATTTT.

The V and J genes are TRBV11-2 and TRBJ2-3; D is possibly TRBD1 (6 bases). Germline V gene sequence: CDR1 SGHAT, CDR2 FQNNGV. The CDR3 contains 15 residues. V was shortened by 3 bases and J by 0 bases, with 10 bases between the two germline ends. The CDR3 sequence: CASSFRGTSTDTQYF. CDR3 nucleotides: TGTGCCAGCAGCTTCAGGGGCACTAGCACAGATACGCAGTATTTT.

This clone was picked up many times. The chain employs TRBV29-1 and TRBJ2-3; no clear D. Between the trimmed V and J ends, which lost 6 bases and 7 bases, there was a span of 17 bases. The CDR3 contains 13 residues. Germline loops: CDR1 SQVTM, CDR2 ANQGSEA. CDR3 sequence reads: CSVRPSIGYTQYF. CDR3 nucleotides: TGCAGCGTCAGACCCTCGATAGGGTATACGCAGTATTTT.

This clone was seen a few times. The rearrangement uses TRBV19 and TRBJ1-2; 10 bases fit TRBD1. This CDR3 is 15 amino acids long. Losses at the gene ends were 4 bases for V and 2 bases for J; bases not matched to a gene: 4. CDR1 and CDR2 (germline): LNHDA, SQIVND (reference sequence). The DNA of the CDR3 is TGTGCCAGTAGTACCCCGGGACAGGGGAACTATGGCTACACCTTC. Protein product: CASSTPGQGNYGYTF.

This clone was picked up many times. The sample holds other DNA sequences that translate to the same CDR3. V is TRBV11-3 and J is TRBJ2-7; possibly TRBD2 for D (6 bases). The CDR3 sequence is 12 residues long. Per the germline V gene, CDR1 is SGHNT and CDR2 is YENEEA. Trimming shortened V by 5 bases and J by 3 bases, and 8 bases separated the two germline ends. This CDR3 is CASSLSGYEQYF. In DNA, the CDR3 is TGTGCCAGCAGCCTTAGCGGCTACGAGCAGTACTTC.

This clone was detected only once. This chain links TRBV9 with TRBJ2-7; D tentatively fits TRBD1 or TRBD2 (5 bases each). This CDR3 is 14 amino acids long. Per the germline V gene, CDR1 is SGDLS and CDR2 is YYNGEE. V was shortened by 1 base and J by 2 bases, with 10 bases between the two germline ends. CDR3 DNA sequence: TGTGCCAGCAGCGTACAACCGGGGCCCTACGAGCAGTACTTC. Its protein is CASSVQPGPYEQYF.

J is TRBJ2-7 and V is TRBV10-3; D remains unclear. Between the trimmed V and J ends, which lost 2 bases and 3 bases, there was a span of 8 bases. The germline V gene has CDR1 ENHRY and CDR2 SYGVKD. This CDR3 has 13 residues. The CDR3 nucleotides read TGTGCCATCAGTGAGCCTGGGATCTACGAGCAGTACTTC. Its protein is CAISEPGIYEQYF.